Listed below are T cell receptor beta chains from one sample, sequenced in a study of blood T cell repertoires in COVID-19. Repertoires were generated with immunoSEQ multiplex PCR, while TCRdb's copy carries only in-frame clones and drops some. This table has around 100,000 clones, roughly nine tenths appearing once. The source material was peripheral blood. The receptor set was obtained from a man aged 45-60 years with active COVID-19. Each CDR3 is given with its conserved first and last residue. D genes are given only for firm matches.

D: TRBD2; length: 15; V: TRBV4-2; J: TRBJ2-3; DNA: TGTGCCAGCAGCCAAGATGGAGCGGGACTCGATACGCAGTATTTT; CDR3: CASSQDGAGLDTQYF
D: .; length: 16; V: TRBV7-9; J: TRBJ1-4; DNA: TGTGCCAGCTCTGAACTCCGGGGTCAGGATAATGAAAAACTGTTTTTT; CDR3: CASSELRGQDNEKLFF
D: TRBD1; length: 17; V: TRBV5-1; J: TRBJ1-6; DNA: TGCGCCAGCTCGAAAGGGGACAGTCCTACCTATAATTCACCCCTCCACTTT; CDR3: CASSKGDSPTYNSPLHF
D: .; length: 14; V: TRBV5-5; J: TRBJ2-2; DNA: TGTGCCAGCAGCTCTACCCAATCAGGTTGGGAGCTGTTTTTT; CDR3: CASSSTQSGWELFF
D: TRBD1; length: 15; V: TRBV5-1; J: TRBJ1-2; DNA: TGCGCCAGCAGTCGGGACAGGGGGCTTAACTATGGCTACACCTTC; CDR3: CASSRDRGLNYGYTF
D: .; length: 16; V: TRBV5-1; J: TRBJ1-1; DNA: TGCGCCAGCAGCCCCACTTACACTAACCTGAACACTGAAGCTTTCTTT; CDR3: CASSPTYTNLNTEAFF
D: TRBD1; length: 14; V: TRBV6-5; J: TRBJ2-3; DNA: TGTGCCAGCAGCAACAGGGGGCACACAGATACGCAGTATTTT; CDR3: CASSNRGHTDTQYF
D: .; length: 15; V: TRBV11-3; J: TRBJ2-1; DNA: TGTGCCAGCAGCGACCGGGACATAATGACGGATGAGCAGTTCTTC; CDR3: CASSDRDIMTDEQFF
D: .; length: 15; V: TRBV9; J: TRBJ1-1; DNA: TGTGCCAGCAGCCCCCGACACTCCCGAGGGACTGAAGCTTTCTTT; CDR3: CASSPRHSRGTEAFF
D: .; length: 13; V: TRBV5-4; J: TRBJ1-3; DNA: TGTGCCAGCAGCCCCCAAACTGGAAACACCATATATTTT; CDR3: CASSPQTGNTIYF
D: TRBD1; length: 14; V: TRBV6-5; J: TRBJ1-2; DNA: TGTGCCACAAGTCGACAGGGGTTGGACTATGGCTACACCTTC; CDR3: CATSRQGLDYGYTF